This record concerns one T cell receptor beta chain sequence. Its antigen remains undetermined. No qualities accompany the bases; no much larger clone lies one base away. Enrolling through a virtual design, the prospective study's participants ranged in age from roughly 18 to 95 years and lived across about two dozen United States geographic areas. Cohort assignment in the prospective study relied on participant-reported clinical history from a screening survey and a study questionnaire. Exposed participants had been in contact with someone with a PCR-confirmed or clinician-diagnosed COVID-19 case within 2 weeks of study entry. In the prospective study, whole blood, serum and a nasopharyngeal or oropharyngeal swab were collected from each participant by mobile phlebotomists. Prospective study participants could optionally give additional blood draws and questionnaires over a roughly 2-month period. Blood samples from the prospective study were shipped frozen or at room temperature prior to DNA extraction.

TCRbeta CDR3 regions were amplified from genomic DNA by means of the immunoSEQ Assay, a bias-controlled multiplex PCR. Per the authors' processing: Nucleated cell counts per sample were estimated from amplification of reference gene primers within the assay. To quantify the absolute abundance of each unique TCRbeta CDR3 rearrangement, sequence reads were collapsed and filtered. For each sample, productive Simpson clonality was calculated as the square root of Simpson's diversity index across productive rearrangements. TCRdb retrieved this table from immuneACCESS and kept in-frame rearrangements only. Not all clones are present; in checked studies, unresolved V genes account for under half, and no reason is known for the remainder. V and J calls plus clone size are reproduced from that table; the DNA served to infer D and trimming. The sample table holds roughly 280,000 clones, of which under 95% were seen once. Clones ranked in the top ten supply approximately 3% of the sample.

This sample is drawn from a study of blood T cell repertoires in COVID-19 (dated by TCRdb to 2019 to 2021). Turning to the overall study: Samples from collaborators originated in the United States, Italy and Spain and spanned both the acute and convalescent phases of COVID-19. The samples were drawn from the first 160 participants of the ongoing ImmuneRACE study and from about 1,200 subjects provided by 6 global collaborators. The material from the prospective study consisted of cDNA or gDNA derived from T cells, B-cell-depleted T cells, or PBMCs. Subjects who had been exposed to COVID-19, were actively infected with it, or had recovered from it provided the deeply sampled blood TCRbeta repertoires that made up the dataset. The repertoires were made available in a free public database intended to serve as a resource for research on the immune response to SARS-CoV-2. A de-identified subject ID, COVID-19 status, age in years and sex were almost always included in the sample metadata. Where available, HLA class I and class II types were obtained from metadata supplied by the sample provider rather than from assay-based typing.

The investigation overall reported the following: Clinical and demographic metadata were provided uncurated, with the amount varying by source and participant.

Material for sequencing was PBMCs or T cells enriched from blood (not recorded which). The TCR originated in a man aged 35 to 55 who had been exposed to COVID-19.

The CDR3 region has the sequence CASSPGGAQTTEAFF. The nucleotide sequence is TGTGCCAGCAGCCCCGGAGGGGCCCAAACTACTGAAGCTTTCTTT. The rearranged chain carries TRBV4-2 and TRBJ1-1; a weak D assignment points to TRBD1 (5 bases agree). CDR1 and CDR2, looked up from the germline V gene, are LGHNA and YNFKEQ. Trimming at the junction amounts to 4 bases on V and 5 bases on J, and the germline ends lie 17 bases apart. Measured from the cysteine to the phenylalanine, the CDR3 is 15 residues long. Solely the CDR3 DNA is kept, with 45 bases framed from the first base.